This T cell receptor beta chain was recorded in a study of cytomegalovirus exposure and HLA in healthy donors. Primers included in the PCR were 60 Vbeta and 13 Jbeta primers. Only in-frame clones appear in the TCRdb table, and some are missing; sequencing was by immunoSEQ multiplex PCR. The sample consists of 150,000 to 200,000 clones, roughly 80% of them appearing once. V lost 4 bases and J lost 2; bases outside the gene matches: 6. In germline, CDR1 is LNHDA, CDR2 SQIVND (reference sequence). The CDR3 runs 15 residues. Input material: PBMCs. The sequence was collected from a woman aged 40 to 49 in good health and CMV-seropositive. V usage is TRBV19 and J usage is TRBJ2-5, with TRBD1 matching over 8 bases. CDR3: CASSTGGEIQETQYF. CDR3 DNA sequence: TGTGCCAGTAGTACAGGGGGCGAGATACAAGAGACCCAGTACTTC.